These 20 T cell receptor beta chains originate from one sample sequenced in a study of blood T cell repertoires in COVID-19. The assay was immunoSEQ multiplex PCR, and TCRdb's table has in-frame clones only and misses some. The table lists some 65,000 clones, approximately 86% of them singletons. The sequenced sample consisted of peripheral blood. The receptors originated from a woman of 80 years or more with active COVID-19.

This rearrangement joins TRBV29-1 to TRBJ2-7; no definite D call. CDR1 SQVTM and CDR2 ANQGSEA come from the germline V gene. V lost 4 bases, J lost 1 base, and 11 bases lay in between. The CDR3 consists of 13 residues. Written as DNA, the CDR3 is TGCAGCGTTGGATCCGATCTATCCTACGAGCAGTACTTC. As protein: CSVGSDLSYEQYF.

V is TRBV30 and J is TRBJ2-6; D is perhaps TRBD2 (6 bases). CDR3 size: 15 residues. In germline, CDR1 is GTSNPN, CDR2 SVGIG (reference sequence). Trimming took 1 base from V and 1 from J, leaving 8 bases between them. The CDR3 sequence is CAWSEGTSGANVLTF. The CDR3 DNA sequence: TGTGCCTGGAGTGAGGGGACTTCTGGGGCCAACGTCCTGACTTTC.

This sequence joins TRBV11-2 and TRBJ2-3; D is undetermined. V lost 0 bases and J 5 bases, leaving 9 bases between the germline ends. The CDR3 runs 14 residues. Germline V gene sequence: CDR1 SGHAT, CDR2 FQNNGV. CDR3 sequence: CASSLDHAVDTQYF. CDR3 DNA sequence: TGTGCCAGCAGCTTAGATCACGCGGTAGATACGCAGTATTTT.

The rearrangement uses TRBV27 and TRBJ1-4; D uncertain. This CDR3 is built from 14 residues. V lost 7 bases to trimming and J lost 4 bases, with 13 bases between them. Germline-derived CDR1 and CDR2 are MNHEY and SMNVEV (reference sequence). The CDR3 reads CASKSLGYNEKLFF. CDR3 coding DNA: TGTGCCAGCAAGTCCCTGGGCTATAATGAAAAACTGTTTTTT.

This chain joins TRBV9 and TRBJ2-1; tentatively, D is TRBD2 (6 bases). Germline V gene sequence: CDR1 SGDLS, CDR2 YYNGEE. The CDR3 has 14 amino acids. V was pared by 0 bases and J by 4 bases, with 8 bases between. CDR3 region: CASSVAGEYNEQFF. The CDR3 nucleotides are TGTGCCAGCAGCGTAGCGGGGGAGTACAATGAGCAGTTCTTC.

The genes are TRBV5-4 and TRBJ2-4, with D possibly being TRBD2 (7 bases). The CDR3 contains 15 residues. V was shortened by 7 bases and J by 1 base, with 15 bases between the two germline ends. Germline V gene sequence: CDR1 SGHNT, CDR2 YYREEE (reference sequence). This chain's CDR3 is CASGSGGQAKNIQYF. For the CDR3, the DNA is TGTGCCAGCGGATCCGGGGGGCAGGCCAAAAACATTCAGTACTTC. Filled out from reference TRBV5-4 and TRBJ2-4, the complete variable domain reads ETGVTQSPTHLIKTRGQQVTLRCSSQSGHNTVSWYQQALGQGPQFIFQYYREEENGRGNFPPRFSGLQFPNYSSELNVNALELDDSALYLCASGSGGQAKNIQYFGAGTRLSVL.

This rearrangement joins TRBV7-9 to TRBJ1-3, with a tentative D call TRBD1 (6 bases). CDR1 SEHNR and CDR2 FQNEAQ come from the germline V gene (reference sequence). V shed 5 bases and J shed 0 bases, with 14 bases lying between them. The CDR3 contains 16 residues. The CDR3, as DNA: TGTGCCAGCAGCCCCGCGGGGGGCCTCTCTGGAAACACCATATATTTT. It specifies CASSPAGGLSGNTIYF.

The chain recombines TRBV28 with TRBJ2-7; a weak D match, TRBD2 (6 bases). V was clipped by 6 bases and J by 2 bases, with 17 bases between them. The length of the CDR3 is 15 residues. Germline V gene lookup returns CDR1 MDHEN and CDR2 SYDVKM. CDR3 residues: CASSRSGTATYEQYF. CDR3 sequence (DNA): TGTGCCAGCAGCCGCTCCGGGACTGCCACCTACGAGCAGTACTTC.

The J gene is TRBJ2-5, the V gene TRBV18, with 10 bases lining up with TRBD2. V lost 0 bases and J lost 7; bases outside the gene matches: 17. The V gene's germline CDR1 is KGHSH and CDR2 LQKENI. This CDR3 spans 19 amino acids. The CDR3 protein is CASSPPNLAGAMTVGTQYF. As DNA, the CDR3 is TGTGCCAGCTCACCACCGAACCTAGCGGGGGCTATGACCGTCGGGACCCAGTACTTC.

The CDR3 DNA is TGTGCCAGCAGCGTAGTGACTGGGTATGGCTACACCTTC. Residues: CASSVVTGYGYTF. The chain carries TRBV9 and TRBJ1-2; no definite D call. Germline CDR1 is SGDLS and CDR2 is YYNGEE. This CDR3 has 13 residues. V dropped 0 bases and J dropped 5 bases, with 8 bases sitting between them.

The chain uses TRBV7-2 and TRBJ2-2, with 7 nucleotides matching TRBD1. Trimming at V came to 3 bases and at J to 3 bases, leaving 1 base not matched to a gene. The CDR3 is made up of 14 amino acids. In germline, CDR1 is SGHTA, CDR2 FQGNSA. CDR3 in amino acids: CASSLGQYTGELFF. The CDR3, as DNA: TGTGCCAGCAGCTTGGGACAGTACACCGGGGAGCTGTTTTTT.

The chain couples TRBV6-2 or TRBV6-3 to TRBJ2-5; 11 positions agree with TRBD2. The germline gives CDR1 MNHEY, CDR2 SVGEGT. The CDR3 consists of 18 residues. J lost 1 base, V lost 2 bases, and 9 bases had no gene match. In DNA form, the CDR3 reads TGTGCCAGCAGTTACAGGGCTAGCGGGGGGCCTTTCCAAGAGACCCAGTACTTC. The encoded protein is CASSYRASGGPFQETQYF.

The V call is TRBV9, the J call TRBJ2-7; 10 bases fit TRBD2. Germline V CDR1 and CDR2: SGDLS, YYNGEE. The V gene end was trimmed by 2 bases and the J gene end by 3 bases; junction bases not matched to a gene: 5. The CDR3 sequence is 15 residues long. CDR3 protein: CASSVSTSGVYEQYF. The DNA for the CDR3 is TGTGCCAGCAGCGTCTCTACTAGCGGGGTCTACGAGCAGTACTTC.

The V call is TRBV11-3, the J call TRBJ2-3; D uncertain. The CDR3 extends over 14 amino acids. V was cut by 0 bases and J by 5 bases, with 9 bases left in between. CDR1 SGHNT and CDR2 YENEEA come from the germline V gene. CDR3 nucleotide sequence: TGTGCCAGCAGCTTAGACACAGAGCAAGATACGCAGTATTTT. Its translation is CASSLDTEQDTQYF.

This chain links TRBV18 with TRBJ2-3, with 10 bases lining up with TRBD2. Trimming removed 3 bases from V and 0 bases from J; junction bases left unmatched: 9. The CDR3 covers 18 residues. Germline CDR1 is KGHSH and CDR2 is LQKENI. CDR3 DNA sequence: TGTGCCAGCTCACCGCGGACCCTAGCGGGGGCTAGCACAGATACGCAGTATTTT. It translates to CASSPRTLAGASTDTQYF. Looking up the rest from reference TRBV18 and TRBJ2-3 gives the full variable domain: NAGVMQNPRHLVRRRGQEARLRCSPMKGHSHVYWYRQLPEEGLKFMVYLQKENIIDESGMPKERFSAEFPKEGPSILRIQQVVRGDSAAYFCASSPRTLAGASTDTQYFGPGTRLTVL.

The chain couples TRBV2 to TRBJ1-2; 11 bases map to TRBD1. V trimming: 6 bases; J trimming: 7 bases; junction bases outside the gene matches: 4. The CDR3 spans 13 residues. The germline V gene has CDR1 SNHLY and CDR2 FYNNEI. This CDR3 is CASRADRGPGYTF. The CDR3 coding sequence is TGTGCCAGCAGGGCGGACAGGGGGCCTGGCTACACCTTC.

The rearrangement links TRBV7-9 to TRBJ2-2; 10 nucleotides align to TRBD2. Germline CDR1 and CDR2: SEHNR and FQNEAQ (reference sequence). V lost 4 bases to trimming and J lost 1 base; unmatched junction nucleotides: 12. The CDR3 totals 19 residues. The CDR3 loop is CASSSLRASGGQNTGELFF. The CDR3 DNA reads TGTGCCAGCAGCTCCCTACGGGCTAGCGGGGGCCAGAACACCGGGGAGCTGTTTTTT.

This clone was seen just once. CDR3 loop: CASSQDQGTSTDTQYF. CDR3 bases: TGCGCCAGCAGCCAAGATCAGGGCACCTCCACAGATACGCAGTATTTT. This chain links TRBV4-1 with TRBJ2-3; weak D call: TRBD1 (5 bases). Germline CDR1 is MGHRA and CDR2 is YSYEKL. The CDR3 extends over 16 amino acids. V shed 0 bases and J shed 2 bases, with 12 bases lying between them.

This clone was counted once. V and J are TRBV19 and TRBJ2-7; 9 bases are a match to TRBD2. Germline loops: CDR1 LNHDA, CDR2 SQIVND (reference sequence). Losses at the gene ends were 0 bases for V and 4 bases for J; bases not matched to a gene: 7. This CDR3 is 16 amino acids long. The CDR3 protein is CASSIDGRGGLYEQYF. CDR3 DNA: TGTGCCAGTAGTATAGATGGGCGGGGGGGATTATACGAGCAGTACTTC.

This chain uses TRBV30 with TRBJ2-7; D perhaps matches TRBD1 (6 bases). The germline V gene has CDR1 GTSNPN and CDR2 SVGIG (reference sequence). The CDR3 extends over 13 amino acids. Trimming cost V 5 bases and J 3 bases, with 14 bases left between them. CDR3 in DNA: TGTGCCTGGGGGGTGGAAGGGGGCTACGAGCAGTACTTC. Translated, it gives CAWGVEGGYEQYF.